The TCR beta chain described here comes from a study of blood T cell repertoires in COVID-19. The wider study: T cells, B-cell-depleted T cells, or PBMCs supplied cDNA or gDNA.

Participants were aged roughly 18 to 89 years, lived in about 26 US areas, and enrolled virtually. Participants were placed into cohorts based on the clinical history they reported. Recovered Cohort 3 donors showed two negative PCRs, clearance, or symptom resolution. There are 17 residues in the CDR3. With 3 bases removed from V and 2 bases from J, the gap between germline ends came to 17 bases. CDR1 is SGHAT, CDR2 FQNNGV, per germline. TCRdb keeps only in-frame clones here, not all; method: immunoSEQ multiplex PCR. This sample yields some 320,000 clones, of which around nine tenths are seen a single time; roughly 2.6% belongs to the top ten.

This clonotype was obtained from a man in his fifties or sixties who had recovered from COVID-19. The chain links TRBV11-2 to TRBJ2-4; D is perhaps TRBD1 (5 bases). Material for sequencing was PBMCs or T cells enriched from blood (not recorded which). This CDR3 reads CASSFTLITGTKNIQYF. The DNA for the CDR3 is TGTGCCAGCAGCTTCACTCTCATAACAGGCACCAAAAACATTCAGTACTTC.